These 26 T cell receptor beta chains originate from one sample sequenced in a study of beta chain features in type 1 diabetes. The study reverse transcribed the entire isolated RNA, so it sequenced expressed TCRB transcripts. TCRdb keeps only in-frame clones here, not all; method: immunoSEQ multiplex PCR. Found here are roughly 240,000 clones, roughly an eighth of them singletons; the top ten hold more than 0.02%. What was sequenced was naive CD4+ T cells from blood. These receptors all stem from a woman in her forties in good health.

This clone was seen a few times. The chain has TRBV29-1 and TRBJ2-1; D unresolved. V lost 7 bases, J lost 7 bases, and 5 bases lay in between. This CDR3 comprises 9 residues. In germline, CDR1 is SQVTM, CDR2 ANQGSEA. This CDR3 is CSGGNEQFF. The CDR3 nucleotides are TGCAGCGGCGGTAATGAGCAGTTCTTC.

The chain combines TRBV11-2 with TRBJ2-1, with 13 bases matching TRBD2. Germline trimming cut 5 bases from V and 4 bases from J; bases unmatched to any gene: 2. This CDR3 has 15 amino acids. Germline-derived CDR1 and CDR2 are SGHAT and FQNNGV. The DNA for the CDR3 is TGTGCCAGCAGCCAGACTAGCGGGGGGTACAATGAGCAGTTCTTC. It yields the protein CASSQTSGGYNEQFF.

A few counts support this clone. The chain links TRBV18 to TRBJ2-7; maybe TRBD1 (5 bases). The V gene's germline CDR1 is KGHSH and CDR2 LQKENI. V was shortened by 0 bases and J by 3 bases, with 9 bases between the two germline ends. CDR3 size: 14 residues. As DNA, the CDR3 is TGTGCCAGCTCACCACCATTAGGGGTCTACGAGCAGTACTTC. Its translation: CASSPPLGVYEQYF.

In nucleotides, the CDR3 is TGTGCCAGCAGTGAACAAACTAGCGTCGGTAGGTACTTC. Protein product: CASSEQTSVGRYF. The chain is built from TRBV6-5 and TRBJ2-7; TRBD2 matches 7 bases. CDR3 size: 13 residues. The germline gives CDR1 MNHEY, CDR2 SVGAGI. V shed 5 bases and J 12 bases; nucleotides not matched to a gene: 13.

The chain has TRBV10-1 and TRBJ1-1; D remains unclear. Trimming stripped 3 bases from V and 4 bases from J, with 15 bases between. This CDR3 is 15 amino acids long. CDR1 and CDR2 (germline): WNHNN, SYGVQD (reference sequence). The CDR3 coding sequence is TGCGCCAGCAGTGAACAACTAAGCGGCAGCACTGAAGCTTTCTTT. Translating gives CASSEQLSGSTEAFF.

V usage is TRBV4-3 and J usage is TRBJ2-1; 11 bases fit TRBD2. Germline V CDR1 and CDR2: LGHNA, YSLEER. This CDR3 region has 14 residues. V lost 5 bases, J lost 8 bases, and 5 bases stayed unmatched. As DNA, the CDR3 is TGCGCCAGCAGCGTAGCGGGGGGGCCATATGAGCAGTTCTTC. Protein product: CASSVAGGPYEQFF.

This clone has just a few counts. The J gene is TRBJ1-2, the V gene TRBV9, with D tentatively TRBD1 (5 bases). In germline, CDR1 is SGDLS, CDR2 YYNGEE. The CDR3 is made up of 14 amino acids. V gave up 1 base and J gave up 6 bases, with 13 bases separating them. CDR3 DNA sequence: TGTGCCAGCAGCGTAAGGTCGGGGGTTGATGGCTACACCTTC. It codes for CASSVRSGVDGYTF.

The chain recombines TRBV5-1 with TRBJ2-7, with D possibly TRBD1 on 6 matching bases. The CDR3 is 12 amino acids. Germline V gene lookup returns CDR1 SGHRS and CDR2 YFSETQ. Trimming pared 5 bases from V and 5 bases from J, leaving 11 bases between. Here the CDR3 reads CASSPTGNEQYF. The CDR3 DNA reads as TGCGCCAGCAGTCCAACAGGGAACGAGCAGTACTTC.

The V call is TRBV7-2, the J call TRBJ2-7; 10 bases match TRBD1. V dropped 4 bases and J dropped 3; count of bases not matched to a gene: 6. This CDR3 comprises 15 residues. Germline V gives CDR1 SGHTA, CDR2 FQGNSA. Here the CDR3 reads CASSSGTGALYEQYF. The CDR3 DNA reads TGTGCCAGCAGCTCCGGGACAGGGGCACTCTACGAGCAGTACTTC.

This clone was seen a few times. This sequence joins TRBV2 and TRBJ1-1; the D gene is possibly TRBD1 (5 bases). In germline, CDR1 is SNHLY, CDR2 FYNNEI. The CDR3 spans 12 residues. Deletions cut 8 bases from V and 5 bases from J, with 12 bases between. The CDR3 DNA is TGTGCCAGCCGTAGACAGCCGACTGAAGCTTTCTTT. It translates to CASRRQPTEAFF.

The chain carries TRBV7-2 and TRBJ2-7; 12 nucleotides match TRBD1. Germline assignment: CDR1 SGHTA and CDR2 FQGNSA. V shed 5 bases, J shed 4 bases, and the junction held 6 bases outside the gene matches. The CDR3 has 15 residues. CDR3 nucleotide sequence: TGTGCCAGCAGCGGGACAGGGGGCGGAGGGTACGAGCAGTACTTC. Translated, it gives CASSGTGGGGYEQYF.

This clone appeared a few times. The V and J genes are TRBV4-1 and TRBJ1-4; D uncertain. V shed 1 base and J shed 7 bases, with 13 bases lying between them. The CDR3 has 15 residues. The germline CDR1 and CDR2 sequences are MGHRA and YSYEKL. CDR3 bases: TGCGCCAGCAGCCAAGCGCAGGCCGCTGGTGAAAAACTGTTTTTT. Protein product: CASSQAQAAGEKLFF.

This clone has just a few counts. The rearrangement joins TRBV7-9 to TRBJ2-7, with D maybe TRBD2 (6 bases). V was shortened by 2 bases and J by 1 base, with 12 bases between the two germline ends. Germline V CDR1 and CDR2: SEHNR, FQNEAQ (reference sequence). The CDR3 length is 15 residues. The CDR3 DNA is TGTGCCAGCAGCTTACAAGCGGGTCTTTCCTACGAGCAGTACTTC. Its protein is CASSLQAGLSYEQYF.

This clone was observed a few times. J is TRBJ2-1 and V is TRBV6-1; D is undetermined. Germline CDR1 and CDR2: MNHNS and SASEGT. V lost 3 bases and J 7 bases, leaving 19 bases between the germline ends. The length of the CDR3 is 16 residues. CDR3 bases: TGTGCCAGCAGTGAGAACCTTATTGCCCCGCGGAATGAGCAGTTCTTC. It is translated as CASSENLIAPRNEQFF.

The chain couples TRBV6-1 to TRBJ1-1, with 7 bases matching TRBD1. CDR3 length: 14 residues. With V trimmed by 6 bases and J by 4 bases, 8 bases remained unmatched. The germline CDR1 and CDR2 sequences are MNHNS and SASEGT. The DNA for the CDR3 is TGTGCCAGCAGGGTGACAGGGATGGTCACTGAAGCTTTCTTT. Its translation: CASRVTGMVTEAFF.

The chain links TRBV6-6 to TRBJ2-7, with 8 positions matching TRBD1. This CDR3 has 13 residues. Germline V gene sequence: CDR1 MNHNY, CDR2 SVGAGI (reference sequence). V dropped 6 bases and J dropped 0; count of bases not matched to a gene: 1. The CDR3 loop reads CASRDRVSYEQYF. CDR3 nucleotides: TGTGCCAGCAGGGACAGGGTCTCCTACGAGCAGTACTTC.

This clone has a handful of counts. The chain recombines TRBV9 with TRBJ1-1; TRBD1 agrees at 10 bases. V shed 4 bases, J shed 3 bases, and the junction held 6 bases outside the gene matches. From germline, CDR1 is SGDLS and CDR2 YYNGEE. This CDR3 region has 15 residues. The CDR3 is CASSSGDRGHTEAFF. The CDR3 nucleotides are TGTGCCAGCAGCTCGGGCGACAGGGGGCACACTGAAGCTTTCTTT.

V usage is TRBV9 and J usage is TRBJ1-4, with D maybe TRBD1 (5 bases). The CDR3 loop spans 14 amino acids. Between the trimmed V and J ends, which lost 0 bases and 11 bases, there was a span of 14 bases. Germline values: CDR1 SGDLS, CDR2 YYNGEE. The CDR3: CASSVAVQGQKLFF. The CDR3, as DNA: TGTGCCAGCAGCGTAGCGGTTCAGGGCCAGAAACTGTTTTTT. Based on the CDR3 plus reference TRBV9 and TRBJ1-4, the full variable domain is DSGVTQTPKHLITATGQRVTLRCSPRSGDLSVYWYQQSLDQGLQFLIQYYNGEERAKGNILERFSAQQFPDLHSELNLSSLELGDSALYFCASSVAVQGQKLFFGSGTQLSVL.

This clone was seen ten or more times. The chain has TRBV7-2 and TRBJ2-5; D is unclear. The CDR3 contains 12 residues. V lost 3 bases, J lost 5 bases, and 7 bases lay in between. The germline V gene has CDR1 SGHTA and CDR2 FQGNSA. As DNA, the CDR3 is TGTGCCAGCAGCTTGGCGGCGGAGACCCAGTACTTC. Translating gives CASSLAAETQYF.

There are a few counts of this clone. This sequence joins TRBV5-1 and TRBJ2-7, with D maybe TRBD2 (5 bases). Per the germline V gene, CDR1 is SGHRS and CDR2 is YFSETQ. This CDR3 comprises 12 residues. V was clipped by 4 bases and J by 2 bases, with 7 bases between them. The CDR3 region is CASSIGTYEQYF. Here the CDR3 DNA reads TGCGCCAGCAGCATCGGGACCTACGAGCAGTACTTC.

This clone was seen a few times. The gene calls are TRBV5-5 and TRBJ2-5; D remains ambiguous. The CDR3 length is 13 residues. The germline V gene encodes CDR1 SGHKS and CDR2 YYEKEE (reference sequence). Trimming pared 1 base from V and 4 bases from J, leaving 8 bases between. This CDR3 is CASSLPLRETQYF. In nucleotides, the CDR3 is TGTGCCAGCAGCTTGCCACTACGAGAGACCCAGTACTTC.

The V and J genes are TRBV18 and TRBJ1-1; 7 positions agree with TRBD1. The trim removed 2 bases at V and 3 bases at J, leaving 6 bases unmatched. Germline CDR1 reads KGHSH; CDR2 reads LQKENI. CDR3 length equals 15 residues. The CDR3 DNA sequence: TGTGCCAGCTCACCAGGACGACAGGGACACACTGAAGCTTTCTTT. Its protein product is CASSPGRQGHTEAFF.

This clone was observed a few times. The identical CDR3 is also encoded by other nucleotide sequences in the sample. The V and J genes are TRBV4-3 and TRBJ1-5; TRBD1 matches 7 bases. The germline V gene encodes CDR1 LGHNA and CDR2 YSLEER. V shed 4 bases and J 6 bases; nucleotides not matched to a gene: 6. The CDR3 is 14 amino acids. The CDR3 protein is CASSLRQGGQPQHF. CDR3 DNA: TGCGCCAGCAGCCTCCGACAGGGCGGTCAGCCCCAGCATTTT.

The CDR3 coding sequence is TGTGCCAGCAGTGAAGGGCTCCGAGGGGGCTACACCTTC. Translation: CASSEGLRGGYTF. This chain links TRBV2 with TRBJ1-2; no clear D. Germline V gene data show CDR1 as SNHLY and CDR2 as FYNNEI. Between the trimmed V and J ends, which lost 1 base and 8 bases, there was a span of 11 bases. The length of the CDR3 is 13 residues.

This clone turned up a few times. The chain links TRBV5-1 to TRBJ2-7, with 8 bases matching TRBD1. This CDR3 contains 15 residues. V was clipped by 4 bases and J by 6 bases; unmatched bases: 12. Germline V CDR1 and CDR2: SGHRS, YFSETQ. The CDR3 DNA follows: TGCGCCAGCAGCCTAGGACAGGGTTCGATCCGCGAGCAGTACTTC. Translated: CASSLGQGSIREQYF.

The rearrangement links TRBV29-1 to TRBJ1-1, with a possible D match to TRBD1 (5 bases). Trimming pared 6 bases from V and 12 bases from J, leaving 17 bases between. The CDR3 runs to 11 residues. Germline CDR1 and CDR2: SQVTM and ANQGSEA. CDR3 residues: CSVGEVTVTFF. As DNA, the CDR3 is TGCAGCGTGGGGGAGGTCACGGTGACTTTCTTT.